These 20 T cell receptor beta chains originate from one sample sequenced in a study of tumor-infiltrating lymphocytes in primary liver carcinoma. A constant-region primer served to make TCR beta cDNA from about 500 ng total RNA. Slightly modified ARM-PCR, run as three nested multiplex PCR rounds, produced the TCR beta libraries. Running around 10 cycles apiece, the first two PCR rounds relied on TRBV1-TRBV30 forward primers together with a C-beta reverse primer. TCRdb reprocessed the multiplex PCR reads with MiXCR, giving one entry per CDR3 protein. Of approximately 110,000 distinct CDR3 sequences in the sample, around 60% were seen once. Taking about 17-31 mg of unsorted bulk tissue, the authors co-extracted RNA and DNA. The sequenced sample consisted of liver tumor tissue from sampling region 1. Regarding subset: tumor region T1, superior pole. Source of these receptors: a woman in her sixties with primary liver carcinoma and hepatitis B virus infection.

This clonotype appeared many times. This chain connects TRBV4-1 to TRBJ2-4; 11 bases map to TRBD2. The CDR3 runs to 16 residues. The V gene end was trimmed by 2 bases and the J gene end by 5 bases; junction bases not matched to a gene: 5. Germline CDR1 MGHRA, CDR2 YSYEKL. The CDR3 reads CASSQRTSGFENIQYF. CDR3 coding DNA: TGCGCCAGCAGCCAAAGGACTAGCGGGTTCGAAAACATTCAGTACTTC.

This clonotype was counted only a few times. One end of the junction fails to match germline, which may point to a read error. The chain employs TRBV11-1 and TRBJ1-1, with D maybe TRBD1 (6 bases). This CDR3 spans 14 amino acids. Germline CDR1 reads SGHAT; CDR2 reads FQDESV (reference sequence). In DNA, the CDR3 is TGTGCCATCAGCTTAGGGAGGGGGACCACTGAAGCGTTCTTT. Amino acid sequence: CAISLGRGTTEAFF.

There are a few counts of this clonotype. A read error is possible here, since a much larger clone lies one base away. The chain carries TRBV4-1 and TRBJ2-3; TRBD1 matches 7 bases. This CDR3 is 16 amino acids long. CDR1 and CDR2 (germline): MGHRA, YSYEKL. With 2 bases clipped from V and 3 bases from J, the junction kept 8 bases outside the gene matches. CDR3 residues: CASSQMLAGGTDTQYF. The CDR3 region has the DNA TGCGCCAGCAGCCAAATGCTAGCAGGGGGTACAGATACGCAGTATTTT.

A remark on this clonotype: Given the absence of the conserved phenylalanine or tryptophan at the CDR3 end, a read error is likely. It is unclear where the CDR3 begins or ends on the DNA, so no DNA is shown, and the CDR3 is as TCRdb lists it. The chain links TRBV18 to TRBJ1-4; TRBD1, the D gene given by the table, was not confirmed from the DNA. The CDR3 is 16 residues long, ends included. Per germline, CDR1 KGHSH and CDR2 LQKENI. This CDR3 reads CASSPGQSATNEKPFL.

The chain joins TRBV5-1 to TRBJ1-2, with D possibly being TRBD1 (5 bases). CDR3 size: 12 residues. CDR1 is SGHRS and CDR2 is YFSETQ in the germline V gene. V lost 1 base, J lost 9 bases, and 10 bases lay in between. Here the CDR3 reads CASSLPEGRYTF. The CDR3 DNA reads as TGCGCCAGCAGCTTGCCCGAGGGGCGCTACACCTTC.

Regarding this clonotype: A read error may explain this, as a much larger clone is one base away. The chain employs TRBV12-3 or TRBV12-4 and TRBJ1-6; D not certain. Trimming stripped 8 bases from V and 8 bases from J, with 16 bases between. This CDR3 spans 14 amino acids. The CDR3 spells CASGPGEGDSPLHF. CDR3 nucleotides: TGTGCCAGCGGTCCCGGGGAAGGAGATTCACCCCTCCACTTT.

The chain couples TRBV28 to TRBJ2-1, with TRBD2 matching 8 bases. V lost 5 bases to trimming and J lost 7 bases; unmatched junction nucleotides: 7. The V gene's germline CDR1 is MDHEN and CDR2 SYDVKM. The CDR3 is 14 amino acids. CDR3: CASSRAGGVNEQFF. For the CDR3, the DNA is TGTGCCAGCAGTAGGGCGGGAGGAGTGAATGAGCAGTTCTTC.

J is TRBJ2-1 and V is TRBV5-1; D might be TRBD1 (6 bases). V lost 2 bases to trimming and J lost 8 bases, with 14 bases between them. The CDR3 runs to 14 residues. The germline V gene has CDR1 SGHRS and CDR2 YFSETQ. The CDR3 DNA is TGCGCCAGCAGCTTCCAGGGGTGGTTCGATGAGCAGTTCTTC. This translates into CASSFQGWFDEQFF.

Ten or more counts support this clonotype. The rearrangement links TRBV29-1 to TRBJ2-7; 8 nucleotides line up with TRBD1. CDR1 is SQVTM and CDR2 is ANQGSEA in the germline V gene. V lost 8 bases, J lost 4 bases, and 10 bases stayed unmatched. The CDR3 runs 13 residues. CDR3 in DNA: TGCAGCTTTTCAGGGGGCGAAGCGTACGAGCAGTACTTC. It codes for CSFSGGEAYEQYF.

This clonotype was observed a handful of times. The chain combines TRBV14 with TRBJ2-1; 8 bases are shared with TRBD2. The CDR3 is 16 amino acids. From germline, CDR1 is SGHDN and CDR2 FVKESK. Trimming took 4 bases from V and 6 from J; bases not matched to a gene: 11. The CDR3 DNA follows: TGTGCCAGCAGCCTTCGAGCGGGAGTTGTGGGCAATGAGCAGTTCTTC. It encodes CASSLRAGVVGNEQFF. The full variable domain, completed using reference TRBV14 and TRBJ2-1, is EAGVTQFPSHSVIEKGQTVTLRCDPISGHDNLYWYRRVMGKEIKFLLHFVKESKQDESGMPNNRFLAERTGGTYSTLKVQPAELEDSGVYFCASSLRAGVVGNEQFFGPGTRLTVL.

The chain has TRBV14 and TRBJ1-3; D gene uncertain. The CDR3 has 14 amino acids. CDR1 and CDR2 from the germline V gene are SGHDN and FVKESK. The ends were cut back, 7 bases at V and 3 bases at J, with 13 bases in the middle. DNA for the CDR3: TGTGCCAGCATCGCGCTCGGGATTGGAAACACCATATATTTT. This translates into CASIALGIGNTIYF.

This chain links TRBV11-3 with TRBJ2-1; D tentatively fits TRBD1 or TRBD2 (5 bases each). CDR3 length: 14 amino acids. V lost 10 bases and J lost 9, with 22 bases in between. The V gene's germline CDR1 is SGHNT and CDR2 YENEEA. Written as DNA, the CDR3 is TGTGCCACCGGGGCTGCCAGGTGCGACGGTGAGCAGTTCTTC. This codes for CATGAARCDGEQFF.

Concerning this clonotype: A much larger clone is a single base away; this may be a read error. The J gene is TRBJ1-1, the V gene TRBV6-5; D is ambiguous. The CDR3 runs 13 residues. CDR1 is MNHEY, CDR2 SVGAGI, per germline. The CDR3 here is CASIYEVNTEAFF. CDR3 sequence (DNA): TGTGCCAGCATTTACGAAGTGAACACTGAAGCTTTCTTT.

J is TRBJ2-7 and V is TRBV11-2, with D possibly matching TRBD2 (6 bases). The CDR3 has 15 amino acids. V gave up 1 base and J gave up 3 bases, with 13 bases separating them. The germline CDR1 and CDR2 sequences are SGHAT and FQNNGV. This CDR3 reads CASSLGGGMVYEQYF. The DNA of the CDR3 is TGTGCCAGCAGCTTAGGGGGAGGTATGGTCTACGAGCAGTACTTC.

Regarding this clonotype: A read error may be the cause here, since a much bigger clone is one base away. The chain couples TRBV29-1 to TRBJ2-3; possible D gene TRBD2, 6 bases. Germline V gene lookup returns CDR1 SQVTM and CDR2 ANQGSEA. The CDR3 totals 13 residues. V was clipped by 2 bases and J by 6 bases, with 12 bases between them. CDR3 nucleotides: TGCAGCGTTGAACGTGTCGGGAGTGATACGCAGTATTTT. It encodes CSVERVGSDTQYF.

Ten or more counts support this clonotype. V usage is TRBV29-1 and J usage is TRBJ2-5; TRBD2 agrees at 7 bases. The V segment lost 3 bases and the J segment 0 bases; nucleotides outside the gene matches: 13. From germline, CDR1 is SQVTM and CDR2 ANQGSEA. The CDR3 is made up of 17 amino acids. As DNA, the CDR3 is TGCAGCGTTGATGGGCTAGCGGTGGCGTTACACCAAGAGACCCAGTACTTC. The encoded protein is CSVDGLAVALHQETQYF.

A remark on this clonotype: The CDR3 ends on some other residue instead of the conserved phenylalanine or tryptophan, so this is likely a read error. This chain uses TRBV13 with TRBJ2-6; TRBD1 or TRBD2 may be the D gene (6 bases each). The CDR3 contains 17 residues. Germline V lookup: CDR1 PRHDT, CDR2 FYEKMQ (reference sequence). The CDR3 DNA is TGTGCCAGCAGCTTTGGCGCCCGGGGGCGAGAGGCCAACGCCCTGACTTAC. Translation gives CASSFGARGREANALTY.

Concerning this clonotype itself: One base away lies a much larger clone, so this may be a sequencing read error. The chain combines TRBV6-1 with TRBJ2-5; 11 bases fit TRBD2. Germline V lookup: CDR1 MNHNS, CDR2 SASEGT. CDR3 size: 15 residues. The CDR3 loop is CVSSPLAGAEETQYF. In DNA form, the CDR3 reads TGTGTCAGCAGTCCACTAGCGGGAGCGGAGGAGACCCAGTACTTC.

This clonotype occurred many times. V is TRBV6-5 and J is TRBJ2-1; 12 nucleotides align to TRBD2. Germline loops: CDR1 MNHEY, CDR2 SVGAGI. The CDR3 consists of 17 residues. Trimming removed 4 bases from V and 4 bases from J; junction bases left unmatched: 8. The CDR3 DNA reads as TGTGCCAGCAGTTTCGTCCCCGGGACTAGCGGGTACAATGAGCAGTTCTTC. Its translation is CASSFVPGTSGYNEQFF.

About this clonotype itself: This sequence may be a read error, since a much larger clone differs from it by one base. The rearrangement links TRBV5-6 to TRBJ2-6; perhaps TRBD1 as D (5 bases). Germline V lookup: CDR1 SGHDT, CDR2 YYEEEE. This CDR3 has 13 amino acids. CDR3 loop: CASSWAGATVLTF. In nucleotides, the CDR3 is TGTGCCAGCAGCTGGGCTGGGGCCACCGTCCTGACTTTC.